This TCR beta chain was captured by sequencing in a study of CD8 T cells in ankylosing spondylitis. Trimming cost V 4 bases and J 0 bases; bases outside gene matches: 7. This CDR3 comprises 16 residues. Findings and caveats of the study: Disease-linked clones bore a CD8+ phenotype, appearing relatively rarely in peripheral blood.

TCRdb fed the 5' RACE reads into MiXCR, producing one record per CDR3 protein. The table shows 350,000 or so distinct CDR3 sequences, with 11% occurring only once. Note on this clonotype: Its antigen is not identified.

This clonotype originated in a female donor with ankylosing spondylitis or in good health (not recorded which). Sequencing was performed on blood, either unsorted or a sorted T cell fraction (not recorded which). The V and J genes are TRBV12-3 or TRBV12-4 and TRBJ2-7, with TRBD2 identical over 9 bases. The CDR3 here is CASSSRLAATSYEQYF. In DNA, the CDR3 is TGTGCCAGCAGTTCTAGACTAGCGGCGACCTCCTACGAGCAGTACTTC.